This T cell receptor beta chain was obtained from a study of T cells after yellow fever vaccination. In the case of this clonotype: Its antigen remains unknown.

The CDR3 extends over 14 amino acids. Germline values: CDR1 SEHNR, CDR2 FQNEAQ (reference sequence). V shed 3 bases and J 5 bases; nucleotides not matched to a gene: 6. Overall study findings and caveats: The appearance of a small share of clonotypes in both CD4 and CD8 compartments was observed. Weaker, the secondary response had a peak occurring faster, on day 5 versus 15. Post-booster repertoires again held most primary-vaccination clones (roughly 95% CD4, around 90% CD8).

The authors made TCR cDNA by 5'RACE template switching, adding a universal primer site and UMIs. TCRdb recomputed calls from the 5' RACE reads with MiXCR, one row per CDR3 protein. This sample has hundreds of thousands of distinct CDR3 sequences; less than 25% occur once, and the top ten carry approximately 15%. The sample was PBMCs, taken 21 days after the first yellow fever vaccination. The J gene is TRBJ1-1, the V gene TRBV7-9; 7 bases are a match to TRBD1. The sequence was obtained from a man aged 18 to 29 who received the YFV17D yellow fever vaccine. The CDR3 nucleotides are TGTGCCAGCAGCTTCCGACAGGGTGCGACTGAAGCTTTCTTT. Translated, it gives CASSFRQGATEAFF.